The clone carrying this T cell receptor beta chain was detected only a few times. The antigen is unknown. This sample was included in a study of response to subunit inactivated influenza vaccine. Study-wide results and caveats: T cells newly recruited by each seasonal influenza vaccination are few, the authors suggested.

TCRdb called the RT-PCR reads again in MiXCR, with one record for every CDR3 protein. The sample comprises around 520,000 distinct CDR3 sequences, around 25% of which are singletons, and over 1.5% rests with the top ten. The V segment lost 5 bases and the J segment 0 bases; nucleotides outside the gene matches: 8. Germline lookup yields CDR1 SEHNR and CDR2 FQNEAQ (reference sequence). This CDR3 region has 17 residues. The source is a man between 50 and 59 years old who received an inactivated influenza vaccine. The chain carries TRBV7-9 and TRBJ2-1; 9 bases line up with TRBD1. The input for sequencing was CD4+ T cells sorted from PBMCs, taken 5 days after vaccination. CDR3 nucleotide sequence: TGTGCCAGCAGCACAGTCGAGGGACAGGGCTCCTACAATGAGCAGTTCTTC. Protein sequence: CASSTVEGQGSYNEQFF.